Listed here is a single T cell receptor beta chain. The sample belongs to a study of T cell changes during pregnancy in multiple sclerosis. Profiled with immunoSEQ multiplex PCR; TCRdb holds only in-frame clones, not every one. The sample has 90,000 to 120,000 clones, around nine tenths seen once; the top ten hold about 1.3%. Source: peripheral blood, taken in the second trimester of pregnancy. The TCR originated in a female donor with multiple sclerosis, enrolled in a pregnancy study.

The CDR3 protein is CSVALAGFGEQYF. CDR3 coding DNA: TGCAGCGTTGCACTAGCGGGGTTCGGCGAGCAGTACTTC. The chain joins TRBV29-1 to TRBJ2-7, with TRBD2 identical over 10 bases. The CDR3 sequence is 13 residues long. CDR1 is SQVTM, CDR2 ANQGSEA, per germline. Trimming cost V 4 bases and J 6 bases; bases outside gene matches: 6.